A single sample is the source of the 5 T cell receptor beta chains below, sequenced in a study of primary melanoma T cells and metastatic recurrence. Assay: immunoSEQ multiplex PCR; the TCRdb copy retains only in-frame clones and omits some. The table shows about 200 clones, with 75% to 85% occurring only once. The sample taken for sequencing was melanoma tumor tissue. These receptors originate from a human donor with melanoma.

The V and J genes are TRBV6-8 and TRBJ2-5, with 12 bases fitting TRBD2. CDR1 MNHGY and CDR2 SAAAGT come from the germline V gene. CDR3 size: 16 residues. Germline trimming cut 4 bases from V and 4 bases from J; bases unmatched to any gene: 7. This CDR3 is CASSSRLAGVTETQYF. For the CDR3, the DNA is TGTGCCAGCAGTTCTAGACTAGCGGGAGTTACAGAGACCCAGTACTTC.

This clone has only one observation. The chain couples TRBV6-8 to TRBJ2-7, with 8 bases lining up with TRBD1. The germline gives CDR1 MNHGY, CDR2 SAAAGT. Germline trimming cut 4 bases from V and 7 bases from J; bases unmatched to any gene: 6. CDR3 length: 13 amino acids. In DNA, the CDR3 is TGTGCCAGCAGTTCCGGACAGGGTAGAGAGCAGTACTTC. Residues: CASSSGQGREQYF.

This chain links TRBV11-3 with TRBJ2-2; 8 nucleotides agree with TRBD1. There are 14 residues in the CDR3. The junction had 5 bases not matched to a gene; V was cut back by 5 bases and J by 6 bases. Germline-derived CDR1 and CDR2 are SGHNT and YENEEA. The DNA for the CDR3 is TGTGCCAGCAGCCCTCAGGGGGCGGCCGGGGAGCTGTTTTTT. Protein: CASSPQGAAGELFF.

This chain uses TRBV7-1 with TRBJ2-5; D might be TRBD2 (5 bases). TRBV7-1 falls under the ORF class, with uncertain function. The CDR3 sequence is 14 residues long. V lost 4 bases to trimming and J lost 6 bases, with 15 bases between them. In DNA form, the CDR3 reads TGTGCCAGCAGCTTTGTAACGGTCGGGAAGACCCAGTACTTC. This codes for CASSFVTVGKTQYF.

This rearrangement joins TRBV5-1 to TRBJ2-3; D is perhaps TRBD2 (7 bases). This CDR3 has 15 residues. The germline V gene encodes CDR1 SGHRS and CDR2 YFSETQ. V lost 1 base and J 5 bases, leaving 14 bases between the germline ends. CDR3 nucleotides: TGCGCCAGCAGCTTGACGACAGCGGGACAAGATACGCAGTATTTT. It translates to CASSLTTAGQDTQYF.